Listed below are T cell receptor beta chains from one sample, sequenced in a study of blood T cells in healthy people across ages. One entry per CDR3 protein, called by TCRdb with MiXCR from the 5' RACE reads. The profile covers 850,000 or so distinct CDR3 sequences, with under 35% appearing a single time and 15% to 20% taken by the ten largest. The sequencing input was blood. These receptors all come from a woman of 80 years or more in good health. CDR3s include the opening cysteine and the closing phenylalanine or tryptophan. A D gene is named only where the DNA matches it firmly. The size of a clone is reported for some rows only, either as once, few or many, or as a class for expanded clones.

j_call clone_size v_call d_call cdr3_nt cdr3_aa
TRBJ1-3 . TRBV29-1 TRBD1 TGCGGCACGGGACAGTCCAGCTCTGGAAACACCATATATTTT CGTGQSSSGNTIYF
TRBJ1-1 . TRBV18 . TGTGCCAGCTCACCCCTTCTGGACGGAGGGAACACTGAAGCTTTCTTT CASSPLLDGGNTEAFF
TRBJ1-5 few TRBV12-3/TRBV12-4 . TGTGCCAGCAGTTACTTATACAATCAGCCCCAGCATTTT CASSYLYNQPQHF
TRBJ2-7 many TRBV3-1 . TGTGCCAGCAGCCAAGACGATACAGGGAAGCAGTACTTC CASSQDDTGKQYF
TRBJ1-4 . TRBV5-6 . TGTGCCAGCAGCTGGTTGGGGGCAACTAATGAAAAACGGTTTTTT CASSWLGATNEKRFF
TRBJ1-2 many TRBV5-1 TRBD1 TGCGCCAGCAGCTTGGGGGGGACAGCAAACTATGGCTACACCTTC CASSLGGTANYGYTF
TRBJ2-4 . TRBV27 TRBD1 TGTGCCAGCAGCGGGGACAGCCGAATTCAGTACTTC CASSGDSRIQYF
TRBJ2-3 . TRBV6-4 TRBD1 TGTGCCAGCAGTGACGGGACAGCTGGGTCAGATACGCAGTATTTT CASSDGTAGSDTQYF
TRBJ2-1 few TRBV18 . TGTGCCAGCTCACCACCTAGTCCGAGCGATGAGCAGTTCTTC CASSPPSPSDEQFF
TRBJ1-6 many TRBV7-9 . TGTGCCAGCAGCTTAGAAGGCATATCACCCCTCCACTTT CASSLEGISPLHF
TRBJ1-1 once TRBV5-1 . TGCGCCAGCAGCTTGGACCTGGGGGCGCGAACTGAAGCTTTCTTT CASSLDLGARTEAFF
TRBJ1-6 . TRBV12-3/TRBV12-4 . TGTGCCAGCAGGCCCTGGGGCCAGCCCTATAATTCACCCCTCCACTTT CASRPWGQPYNSPLHF
TRBJ2-7 many TRBV14 TRBD1 TGTGCCACCGGGGACAGTTACTACGAGCAGTACTTC CATGDSYYEQYF
TRBJ1-2 . TRBV6-5 TRBD1 TGTGCCAGCAGTCAAACCGGGACAGGGAACTATGGCTGCACCTTC CASSQTGTGNYGCTF
TRBJ2-3 many TRBV7-8 TRBD2 TGTGCCAGCAGCTGGGTCGGCGGGGGGAACACAGATACGCAGTATTTT CASSWVGGGNTDTQYF
TRBJ2-7 few TRBV18 . TGTGCCAGCTCACCCGCGGGTAGCGTCAGCTCCTACGAGCAGTACTTC CASSPAGSVSSYEQYF
TRBJ1-4 few TRBV27 . TGTGCCAGCAGTTTATCGTTTCGGACTAATGAAAAACTGTTTTTT CASSLSFRTNEKLFF
TRBJ2-4 many TRBV11-2 TRBD1 TGTGCCAGCACCTCCGCCGGGACAGGATCCCTCTTAGCCAAAAACATTCAGTACTTC CASTSAGTGSLLAKNIQYF
TRBJ1-5 many TRBV20-1 . TGCAGTGCTAGAGAAAACCTCGGGCAGCCCCAGCATTTT CSARENLGQPQHF
TRBJ1-2 . TRBV12-3/TRBV12-4 . TGTGCCAGCAGTGCTGACCAAAGGGATGGCTACACCTTC CASSADQRDGYTF
TRBJ1-5 . TRBV6-1 . TGTGCCAGCAGGATGGTCGGCACAGGATTGAGCAATCAGCCCCAGCATTTT CASRMVGTGLSNQPQHF
TRBJ2-5 . TRBV12-3/TRBV12-4 . TGTGCCAGCAGGACCTGGATGAGGGAAGAGACCCAGTACTTC CASRTWMREETQYF
TRBJ2-3 . TRBV7-2 TRBD2 TGTGCCAGCAGCCAAGGGACTAGCGGGGGCCGGGGTACGCAGTATTTT CASSQGTSGGRGTQYF
TRBJ2-5 few TRBV21-1 . TGTGCCAGCAGACAGCAAGATATCCAGTACTTC CASRQQDIQYF
TRBJ2-7 . TRBV6-6 TRBD2 TGTGCCAGCAAGGCGACTAGCGGGAGGACCCCCTACGAGCAGTACTTC CASKATSGRTPYEQYF
TRBJ2-7 . TRBV12-3/TRBV12-4 . TGTGCCAGCAGGTCTAATACTAGGCGGGCCTACAGTGAGCAGTACTTC CASRSNTRRAYSEQYF
TRBJ2-3 many TRBV5-5 TRBD2 TGTGCCAGCAGCGCTACTAGCGGGGGGCAGCGTAGGTCAGATACGCAGTATTTT CASSATSGGQRRSDTQYF
TRBJ2-5 many TRBV5-1 . TGCGCCAGCAGCTTGGGTTATACACAAGAGACCCAGTACTTC CASSLGYTQETQYF
TRBJ2-5 many TRBV20-1 TRBD2 TGCAGTGCTAGAGCCGGGACTAGCGGCCCTGAGCGGGAGACCCAGTACTTC CSARAGTSGPERETQYF
TRBJ2-1 many TRBV6-2/TRBV6-3 TRBD2 TGTGCCAGCAGTTACTCGAGGACTAGCGGGGGAAGTTGGGGTTACAATGAGCAGTTCTTC CASSYSRTSGGSWGYNEQFF
TRBJ1-4 . TRBV6-2/TRBV6-3 TRBD1 TGTGCCAGCAGGATTCGACAGGGTTCGCGGGAAAAACTGTTTTTT CASRIRQGSREKLFF
TRBJ1-2 . TRBV3-1 . TGTGCCAGCAGCCAACTCAACCGGGACGGGGGCTATGGCTACACCTTC CASSQLNRDGGYGYTF
TRBJ2-1 . TRBV12-3/TRBV12-4 . TGTGCCAGCAGCCCCCTTCTAGGTAGTCAGTTCTTC CASSPLLGSQFF
TRBJ2-3 many TRBV20-1 TRBD1 TGCAGTGCGGCAGAGGGGGCTGGCACAGATACGCAGTATTTT CSAAEGAGTDTQYF
TRBJ1-1 many TRBV10-1 . TGCGCCAGCAGTGAGGGAGTTGGCACTGAAGCTTTCTTT CASSEGVGTEAFF
TRBJ1-2 few TRBV3-1 . TGTGCCAGCAGCCCGCTAGGGGGGCATTTTGGCTACACCTTC CASSPLGGHFGYTF
TRBJ2-3 many TRBV6-2/TRBV6-3 . TGTGCCAGCAGCGTGGGGAGTCCTAGCACAGATACGCAGTATTTT CASSVGSPSTDTQYF
TRBJ1-2 . TRBV10-3 TRBD1 TGTGCCATCAGTGATCGGGACAGGAGTAACTATGGCTACACCTTC CAISDRDRSNYGYTF
TRBJ2-6 . TRBV24-1 . TGTGCCACCAGTGATCCAGGACGTAACTCTGGGGCCAACGTCCGGACTTTC CATSDPGRNSGANVRTF
TRBJ2-2 few TRBV6-2/TRBV6-3 TRBD1 TGTGCCAGCAGCAGGACAGGGCAGGGGAACACCGGGGAGCTGTTTTTT CASSRTGQGNTGELFF
TRBJ2-7 many TRBV5-6 . TGTGCCAGCAGTATCGACCGCCTGAGCTCCTACGAGCAGTACTTC CASSIDRLSSYEQYF
TRBJ2-2 . TRBV20-1 . TGCAGTGCCGATCCCGGCAGGGGGGTTGCCGGGGAGCTGTTTTTT CSADPGRGVAGELFF
TRBJ1-6 . TRBV28 . TGTGCCAGCAGTTCGGGGGGTCCGGGTTCACCCCTCCACTTT CASSSGGPGSPLHF
TRBJ2-7 many TRBV7-2 TRBD1 TGTGCCAGCAGCTTAGGGTCCGGGACAGGGAACTACGAGCAGTACTTC CASSLGSGTGNYEQYF
TRBJ2-3 many TRBV12-3/TRBV12-4 . TGTGCCAGCAGTTTAGACTCAAATACGCAGTATTTT CASSLDSNTQYF
TRBJ2-1 . TRBV3-1 TRBD2 TGTGCCAGCAGCCAAGGGTCGCTAGCGGGGGGTTACAATGAGCAGTTCTTC CASSQGSLAGGYNEQFF
TRBJ2-1 many TRBV7-8 TRBD1 TGTGCCAGCAGCTTAGTAGGGGGCTTCTACAATGAGCAGTTCTTC CASSLVGGFYNEQFF
TRBJ2-7 many TRBV21-1 . TGTGCCAGCAGCAAAGGACGTGAGGGGAAGAGGACCTACGAGCAGTACTTC CASSKGREGKRTYEQYF
TRBJ2-1 . TRBV20-1 . TGCAGTGCTAGGCAGGCCCTCGAGCAGTTCTTC CSARQALEQFF
TRBJ2-3 many TRBV6-1 TRBD2 TGTGCCAGCAGTGAAAGGACTAGCTGGGATACGCAGTATTTT CASSERTSWDTQYF
TRBJ2-5 many TRBV6-2/TRBV6-3 . TGTGCCAGCAGTGGGACATCCCGATTGGAGACCCAGTACTTC CASSGTSRLETQYF
TRBJ2-7 many TRBV12-3/TRBV12-4 TRBD1 TGTGCCAGCAGGCCGACCGGGACAGGGGTGAGCGAGCAGTACTTC CASRPTGTGVSEQYF
TRBJ2-1 . TRBV29-1 . TGCAGCGTTGAATGGTGGAGCGATCATGAGCAGTTCTTC CSVEWWSDHEQFF
TRBJ1-5 once TRBV19 . TGTGCCAGTAGTTCGCTGCGGGACGGAGACAATCAGCCCCAGCATTTT CASSSLRDGDNQPQHF
TRBJ1-3 . TRBV7-2 . TGTGCCGGCAGTCGGGACTTCTATGGAAACACCATATATTTT CAGSRDFYGNTIYF
TRBJ2-5 . TRBV6-6 . TGTGCCAGCAGTTTTTCCGAGGGGGAGACCCAGTACTTC CASSFSEGETQYF